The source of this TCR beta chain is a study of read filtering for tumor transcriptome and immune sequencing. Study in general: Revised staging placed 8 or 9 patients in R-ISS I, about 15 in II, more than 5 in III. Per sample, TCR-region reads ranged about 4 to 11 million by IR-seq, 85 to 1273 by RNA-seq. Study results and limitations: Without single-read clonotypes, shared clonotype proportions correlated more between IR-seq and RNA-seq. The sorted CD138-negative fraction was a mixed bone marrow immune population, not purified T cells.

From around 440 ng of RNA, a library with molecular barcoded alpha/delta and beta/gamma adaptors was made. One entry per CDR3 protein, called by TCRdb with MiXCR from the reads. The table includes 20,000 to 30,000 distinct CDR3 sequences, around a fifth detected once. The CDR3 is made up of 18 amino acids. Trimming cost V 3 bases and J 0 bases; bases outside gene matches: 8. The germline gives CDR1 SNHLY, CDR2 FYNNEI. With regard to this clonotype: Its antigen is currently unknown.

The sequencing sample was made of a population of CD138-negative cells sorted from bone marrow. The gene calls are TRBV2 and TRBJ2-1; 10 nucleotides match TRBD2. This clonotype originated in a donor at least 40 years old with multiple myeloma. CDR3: CASSDLWPSGSSYNEQFF. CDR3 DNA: TGTGCCAGCAGTGACCTTTGGCCTAGCGGGAGCTCCTACAATGAGCAGTTCTTC.